This T cell receptor (beta chain) is from a study of cytomegalovirus exposure and HLA in healthy donors. The CDR3 consists of 13 residues. With 0 bases removed from V and 6 bases from J, the gap between germline ends came to 8 bases. CDR1 SGHAT and CDR2 FQNNGV come from the germline V gene. Both 60 Vbeta primers and 13 Jbeta primers went into the PCR. Method: immunoSEQ multiplex PCR; TCRdb's copy keeps in-frame clones and lacks some. The data hold 130,000 to 150,000 clones, with around two thirds observed a single time. This rearrangement joins TRBV11-2 to TRBJ1-1, with a possible D match to TRBD1 (6 bases). The TCR originated in a young woman in good health and CMV-seronegative. The sequencing sample was made of PBMCs. CDR3 region: CASSLDAGAEAFF. The CDR3 DNA reads TGTGCCAGCAGCTTAGATGCAGGGGCTGAAGCTTTCTTT.